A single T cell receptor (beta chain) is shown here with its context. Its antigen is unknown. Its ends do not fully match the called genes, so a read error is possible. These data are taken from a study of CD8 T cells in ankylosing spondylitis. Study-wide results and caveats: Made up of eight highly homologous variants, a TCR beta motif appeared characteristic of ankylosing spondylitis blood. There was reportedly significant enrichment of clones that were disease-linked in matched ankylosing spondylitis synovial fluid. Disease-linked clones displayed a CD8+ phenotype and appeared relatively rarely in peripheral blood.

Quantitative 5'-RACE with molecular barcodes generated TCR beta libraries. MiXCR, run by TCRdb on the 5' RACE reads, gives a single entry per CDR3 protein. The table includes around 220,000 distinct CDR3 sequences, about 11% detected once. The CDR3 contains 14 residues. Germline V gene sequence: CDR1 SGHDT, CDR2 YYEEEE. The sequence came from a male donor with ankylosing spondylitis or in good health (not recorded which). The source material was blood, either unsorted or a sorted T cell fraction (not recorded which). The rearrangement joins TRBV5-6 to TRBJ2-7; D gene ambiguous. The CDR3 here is CASSLRDGSNEQYF. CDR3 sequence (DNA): TGTGCCAGCAGCTTGAGGGATGGCTCCAACGAGCAGTACTTC.